The source of this T cell receptor (beta chain) is a study of blood T cell repertoires in COVID-19. Overall study: Samples came from the United States, Italy and Spain, spanning acute and convalescent COVID-19.

With regard to this clone: A junction end diverges from the germline sequence, so it may reflect a read error.

The germline gives CDR1 SSHAT, CDR2 FNYEAQ (reference sequence). CDR3 length equals 16 residues. The assay was immunoSEQ multiplex PCR, and TCRdb's table has in-frame clones only and misses some. The repertoire holds some 320,000 clones, with roughly 91% as singletons. Participant age was about 18 to 100 years, and participants resided in 20 to 30 US areas. The sequencing sample was made of PBMCs or T cells enriched from blood (not recorded which). J is TRBJ2-5 and V is TRBV7-7, with 7 bases lining up with TRBD2. The sequence derives from a woman aged 45-65 years who had been exposed to COVID-19. Written as DNA, the CDR3 is TGTGCTAGCAGCTTAGTGTTAGGCGGGGGACCTGAGACCCAGTACTTC. Translating it yields CASSLVLGGGPETQYF. Full variable domain (outside the CDR3, taken from reference TRBV7-7 and TRBJ2-5): GAGVSQSPRYKVTKRGQDVTLRCDPISSHATLYWYQQALGQGPEFLTYFNYEAQPDKSGLPSDRFSAERPEGSISTLTIQRTEQRDSAMYRCASSLVLGGGPETQYFGPGTRLLVL.